The source of this TCR beta chain is a study of blood T cells in healthy people across ages. It was with a sample-barcoded 5' primer and a J-beta primer mix that a second PCR of about 7 to 12 cycles was run. MiXCR was run by TCRdb on the 5' RACE reads, yielding one entry per CDR3 protein. The sample has over 1,500,000 distinct CDR3 sequences, about two fifths seen once. Donors were systemically healthy Caucasian individuals from Russia aged roughly 6 to 95 years. Remarks on this clonotype: No antigen is known for it.

Overall study findings and caveats: The fall in TCR beta diversity per million T cells was roughly linear with age.

This receptor was identified in a human donor in good health. The sequenced material came from blood.

CDR3 sequence reads: CASSEFSGGETQYF. The CDR3 nucleotides read TGTGCCAGCAGTGAATTTAGCGGGGGAGAGACCCAGTACTTC. The V gene is TRBV2, the J gene TRBJ2-5; the match to TRBD2 covers 9 bases. After removal of 2 bases from V and 4 bases from J, the junction contained 2 bases not matched to a gene. The germline V gene has CDR1 SNHLY and CDR2 FYNNEI. The CDR3 is 14 residues long.